One and the same sample provided the 16 T cell receptor beta chains below, sequenced in a study of cytomegalovirus exposure and HLA in healthy donors. 60 Vbeta and 13 Jbeta primers were used in PCR. Measured with immunoSEQ multiplex PCR; TCRdb has only the in-frame clones, and not every one. The sample's table shows around 40,000 clones. Specimen: PBMCs. These receptors were taken from a human donor in good health.

The chain employs TRBV11-3 and TRBJ2-3; a weak D match, TRBD1 (6 bases). V was trimmed by 5 bases and J by 0 bases, leaving 12 bases between them. In germline, CDR1 is SGHNT, CDR2 YENEEA. The CDR3 is 15 residues long. The CDR3 protein is CASSEGVLSTDTQYF. CDR3 nucleotide sequence: TGTGCCAGCAGCGAGGGGGTCCTTAGCACAGATACGCAGTATTTT.

V usage is TRBV5-1 and J usage is TRBJ1-3; tentatively, D is TRBD1 (6 bases). Trimming removed 4 bases from V and 4 bases from J, with 18 bases in between. The germline CDR1 and CDR2 sequences are SGHRS and YFSETQ. This CDR3 contains 16 residues. CDR3 region: CASSAQGRTGGNTIYF. The CDR3 coding sequence is TGCGCCAGCAGCGCCCAGGGGAGAACGGGCGGAAACACCATATATTTT.

The chain links TRBV7-2 to TRBJ1-1; D perhaps matches TRBD1 (5 bases). The ends were cut back, 1 base at V and 4 bases at J, with 10 bases in the middle. Germline values: CDR1 SGHTA, CDR2 FQGNSA. CDR3 size: 14 residues. The CDR3 reads CASSLVGAGTEAFF. The CDR3 nucleotides are TGTGCCAGCAGCTTAGTAGGGGCTGGCACTGAAGCTTTCTTT.

The rearrangement links TRBV2 to TRBJ1-5, with 8 bases that match TRBD1. The CDR3 covers 15 residues. CDR1 is SNHLY, CDR2 FYNNEI, per germline. J gave up 4 bases and V 7 bases, and 9 bases lay outside the gene matches. In nucleotides, the CDR3 is TGTGCCAGCACCCCCAGGGGGCTGACTAATCAGCCCCAGCATTTT. Translation: CASTPRGLTNQPQHF.

According to its frequency, this clone is medium-sized (0.01 to 0.1%). The chain couples TRBV5-6 to TRBJ1-1; TRBD1 agrees at 8 bases. Germline assignment: CDR1 SGHDT and CDR2 YYEEEE. The length of the CDR3 is 12 residues. J lost 6 bases, V lost 3 bases, and 1 base had no gene match. CDR3: CASSWTGSEAFF. The CDR3 nucleotides read TGTGCCAGCAGCTGGACAGGGTCTGAAGCTTTCTTT. Looking up the rest from reference TRBV5-6 and TRBJ1-1 gives the full variable domain: DAGVTQSPTHLIKTRGQQVTLRCSPKSGHDTVSWYQQALGQGPQFIFQYYEEEERQRGNFPDRFSGHQFPNYSSELNVNALLLGDSALYLCASSWTGSEAFFGQGTRLTVV.

This rearrangement joins TRBV9 to TRBJ2-7; a weak D match, TRBD1 (5 bases). The CDR3 extends over 15 amino acids. V gave up 4 bases and J gave up 2 bases, with 16 bases separating them. Germline CDR1 is SGDLS and CDR2 is YYNGEE. CDR3 nucleotide sequence: TGTGCCAGCAGCCGTGAAGGGGCCAACGCCTACGAGCAGTACTTC. Its translation: CASSREGANAYEQYF.

The rearrangement joins TRBV18 to TRBJ1-1; 7 positions match TRBD1. The CDR3 runs to 14 residues. Germline CDR1 KGHSH, CDR2 LQKENI. V trimming: 6 bases; J trimming: 4 bases; junction bases outside the gene matches: 8. Written as DNA, the CDR3 is TGTGCCAGCTCGTCTGACAGGGTGGCCACTGAAGCTTTCTTT. Translation: CASSSDRVATEAFF.

The chain employs TRBV30 and TRBJ1-2; the match to TRBD1 covers 7 bases. The CDR3 length is 15 residues. Trimming took 1 base from V and 5 from J; bases not matched to a gene: 10. Germline CDR1 and CDR2: GTSNPN and SVGIG (reference sequence). The CDR3 protein is CAWSARDRATYGYTF. DNA of the CDR3: TGTGCCTGGAGTGCACGAGACAGGGCCACGTATGGCTACACCTTC.

The chain is built from TRBV6-6 and TRBJ2-1; D not certain. Germline V gene sequence: CDR1 MNHNY, CDR2 SVGAGI (reference sequence). Trimming stripped 3 bases from V and 6 bases from J, with 9 bases between. The CDR3 extends over 13 amino acids. CDR3 in DNA: TGTGCCAGCAGTTATGCAGGTACCAATGAGCAGTTCTTC. Translated, it gives CASSYAGTNEQFF.

J is TRBJ1-1 and V is TRBV19; D gene unclear. The length of the CDR3 is 13 residues. Trimming took 9 bases from V and 1 from J, leaving 12 bases between them. From germline, CDR1 is LNHDA and CDR2 SQIVND (reference sequence). CDR3 sequence: CASLTGSNTEAFF. CDR3 DNA sequence: TGTGCCAGCCTAACGGGTTCGAACACTGAAGCTTTCTTT.

The chain recombines TRBV19 with TRBJ2-2; weak D call: TRBD2 (6 bases). This CDR3 region has 15 residues. Trimming cost V 5 bases and J 4 bases, with 14 bases left between them. Germline CDR1 reads LNHDA; CDR2 reads SQIVND (reference sequence). As DNA, the CDR3 is TGTGCCAGTAGTCGAGGGAGGAGGGGCACCGGGGAGCTGTTTTTT. Residues: CASSRGRRGTGELFF. The variable domain in full, with the rest retrieved from reference TRBV19 and TRBJ2-2, is DGGITQSPKYLFRKEGQNVTLSCEQNLNHDAMYWYRQDPGQGLRLIYYSQIVNDFQKGDIAEGYSVSREKKESFPLTVTSAQKNPTAFYLCASSRGRRGTGELFFGEGSRLTVL.

The J gene is TRBJ1-2, the V gene TRBV27, with 11 positions matching TRBD1. From germline, CDR1 is MNHEY and CDR2 SMNVEV (reference sequence). Trimming at V came to 4 bases and at J to 9 bases, leaving 4 bases not matched to a gene. This CDR3 spans 13 amino acids. The CDR3, as DNA: TGTGCCAGCAGTTCAGGACAGGGGGCCAGCTACACCTTC. As protein: CASSSGQGASYTF.

J is TRBJ2-3 and V is TRBV19, with 10 bases aligning to TRBD2. Unmatched junction bases numbered 6, after V lost 5 bases and J lost 1 base. The CDR3 is made up of 16 amino acids. CDR1 and CDR2 (germline): LNHDA, SQIVND (reference sequence). CDR3 nucleotides: TGTGCCAGTAGTGTGCTCCTAGCGGGGGGCACAGATACGCAGTATTTT. Its translation: CASSVLLAGGTDTQYF.

The V and J genes are TRBV7-3 and TRBJ1-1; D may be TRBD1 (6 bases). Trimming took 5 bases from V and 1 from J, leaving 23 bases between them. The germline gives CDR1 SGHTA, CDR2 FQGTGA. The CDR3 is 18 residues long. The CDR3 spells CASSPPPHRDCKNTEAFF. CDR3 nucleotides: TGTGCCAGCAGCCCTCCCCCCCACAGGGATTGCAAGAACACTGAAGCTTTCTTT. Looking up the rest from reference TRBV7-3 and TRBJ1-1 gives the full variable domain: GAGVSQTPSNKVTEKGKYVELRCDPISGHTALYWYRQSLGQGPEFLIYFQGTGAADDSGLPNDRFFAVRPEGSVSTLKIQRTERGDSAVYLCASSPPPHRDCKNTEAFFGQGTRLTVV.

The rearrangement links TRBV9 to TRBJ1-3, with 8 bases aligning to TRBD1. The CDR3 is made up of 16 amino acids. Germline V gene sequence: CDR1 SGDLS, CDR2 YYNGEE. V shed 3 bases, J shed 0 bases, and the junction held 5 bases outside the gene matches. CDR3 sequence: CASSAGTGPSGNTIYF. Written as DNA, the CDR3 is TGTGCCAGCAGCGCCGGGACAGGCCCCTCTGGAAACACCATATATTTT. Full variable domain (missing parts from reference TRBV9 and TRBJ1-3): DSGVTQTPKHLITATGQRVTLRCSPRSGDLSVYWYQQSLDQGLQFLIQYYNGEERAKGNILERFSAQQFPDLHSELNLSSLELGDSALYFCASSAGTGPSGNTIYFGEGSWLTVV.

The chain recombines TRBV27 with TRBJ2-7; possibly TRBD1 for D (5 bases). The CDR3 has 15 amino acids. Germline V gene sequence: CDR1 MNHEY, CDR2 SMNVEV (reference sequence). Deletions cut 2 bases from V and 3 bases from J, with 14 bases between. CDR3 DNA: TGTGCCAGCAGTTTAGCCTCAGGGTTCCTCTACGAGCAGTACTTC. It codes for CASSLASGFLYEQYF.